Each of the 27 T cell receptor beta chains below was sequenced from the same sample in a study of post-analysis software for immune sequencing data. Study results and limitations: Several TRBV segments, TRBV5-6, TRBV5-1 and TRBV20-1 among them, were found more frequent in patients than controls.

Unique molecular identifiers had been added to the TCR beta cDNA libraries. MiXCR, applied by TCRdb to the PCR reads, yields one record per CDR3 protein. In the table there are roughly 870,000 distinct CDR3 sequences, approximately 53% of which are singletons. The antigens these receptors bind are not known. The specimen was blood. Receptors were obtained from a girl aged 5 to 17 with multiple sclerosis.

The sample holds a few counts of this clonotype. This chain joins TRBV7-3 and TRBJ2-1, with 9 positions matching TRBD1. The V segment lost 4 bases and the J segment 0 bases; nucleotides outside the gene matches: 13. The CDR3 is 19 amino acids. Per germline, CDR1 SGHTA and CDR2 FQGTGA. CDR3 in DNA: TGTGCCAGCAGCTCCCCCCGGGACAGGGTCCTCCTCTCCTACAATGAGCAGTTCTTC. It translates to CASSSPRDRVLLSYNEQFF.

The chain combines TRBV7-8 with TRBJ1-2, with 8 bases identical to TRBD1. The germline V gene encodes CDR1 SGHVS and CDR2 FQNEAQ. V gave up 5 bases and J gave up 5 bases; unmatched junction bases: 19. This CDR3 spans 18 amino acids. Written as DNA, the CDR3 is TGTGCCAGCAGCCTTATCCCAGGGGGCGCGCCTCGGGGATATGGCTACACCTTC. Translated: CASSLIPGGAPRGYGYTF.

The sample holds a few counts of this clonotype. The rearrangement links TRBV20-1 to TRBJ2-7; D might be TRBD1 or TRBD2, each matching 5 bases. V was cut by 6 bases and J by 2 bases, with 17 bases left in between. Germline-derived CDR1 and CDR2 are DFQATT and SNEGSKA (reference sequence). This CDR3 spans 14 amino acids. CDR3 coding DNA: TGCAGTGCCAGGATCCGGGACGGACCCTACGAGCAGTACTTC. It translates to CSARIRDGPYEQYF.

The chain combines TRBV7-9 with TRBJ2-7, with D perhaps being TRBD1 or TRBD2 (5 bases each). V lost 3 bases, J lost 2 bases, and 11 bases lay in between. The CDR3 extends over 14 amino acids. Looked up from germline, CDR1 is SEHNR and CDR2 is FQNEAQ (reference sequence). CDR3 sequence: CASSFQGATYEQYF. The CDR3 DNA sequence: TGTGCCAGCAGCTTCCAGGGAGCAACCTACGAGCAGTACTTC.

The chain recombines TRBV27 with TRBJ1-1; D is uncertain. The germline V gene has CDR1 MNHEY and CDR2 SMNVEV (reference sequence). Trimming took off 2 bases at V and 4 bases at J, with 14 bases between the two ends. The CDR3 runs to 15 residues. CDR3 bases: TGTGCCAGCAGTTTAACTCTCCTAATGGGCACTGAAGCTTTCTTT. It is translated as CASSLTLLMGTEAFF.

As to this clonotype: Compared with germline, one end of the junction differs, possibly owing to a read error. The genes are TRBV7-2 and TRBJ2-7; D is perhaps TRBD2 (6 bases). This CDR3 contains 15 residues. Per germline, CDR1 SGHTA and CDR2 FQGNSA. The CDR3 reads CVSSLGGQSSYEQYF. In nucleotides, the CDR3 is TGTGTCAGCAGCTTAGGAGGGCAGAGCTCCTACGAGCAGTACTTC. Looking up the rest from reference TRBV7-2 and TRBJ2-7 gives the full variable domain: GAGVSQSPSNKVTEKGKDVELRCDPISGHTALYWYRQSLGQGLEFLIYFQGNSAPDKSGLPSDRFSAERTGGSVSTLTIQRTQQEDSAVYLCVSSLGGQSSYEQYFGPGTRLTVT.

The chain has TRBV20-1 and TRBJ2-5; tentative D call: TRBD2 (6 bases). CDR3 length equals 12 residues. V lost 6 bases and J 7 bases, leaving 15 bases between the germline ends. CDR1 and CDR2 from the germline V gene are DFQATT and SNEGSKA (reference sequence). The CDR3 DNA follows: TGCAGTGCCAGTAGACTAGAGGGGACCCAGTACTTC. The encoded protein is CSASRLEGTQYF.

The CDR3 sequence is CASSWSGAYEQYF. The CDR3 nucleotides are TGTGCCAGCAGCTGGTCCGGGGCATACGAGCAGTACTTC. This chain links TRBV12-3 or TRBV12-4 with TRBJ2-5; D is perhaps TRBD1 or TRBD2 (5 bases each). The J call is in doubt because the DNA end fits TRBJ2-7 better. The CDR3 is made up of 13 amino acids.

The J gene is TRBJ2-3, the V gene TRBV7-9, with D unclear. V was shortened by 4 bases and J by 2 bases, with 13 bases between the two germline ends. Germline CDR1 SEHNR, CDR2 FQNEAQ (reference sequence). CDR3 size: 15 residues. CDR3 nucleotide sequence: TGTGCCAGCAGCTCTCCTTTGGACCCCACAGATACGCAGTATTTT. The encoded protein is CASSSPLDPTDTQYF.

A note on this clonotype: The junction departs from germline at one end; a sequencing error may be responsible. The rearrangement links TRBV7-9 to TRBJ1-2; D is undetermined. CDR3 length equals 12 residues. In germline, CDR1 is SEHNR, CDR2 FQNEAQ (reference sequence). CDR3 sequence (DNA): TGTGCCAGCAGCTCCTCCAACTATGGCTACATCTTC. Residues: CASSSSNYGYIF.

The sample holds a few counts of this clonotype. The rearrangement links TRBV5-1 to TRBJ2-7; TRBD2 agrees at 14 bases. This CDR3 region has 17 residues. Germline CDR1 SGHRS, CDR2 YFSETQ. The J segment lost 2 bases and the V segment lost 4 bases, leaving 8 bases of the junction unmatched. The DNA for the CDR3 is TGCGCCAGCAGCATATCCGGGACTAGCGGGAGTACCTACGAGCAGTACTTC. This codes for CASSISGTSGSTYEQYF. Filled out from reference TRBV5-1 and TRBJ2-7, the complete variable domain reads KAGVTQTPRYLIKTRGQQVTLSCSPISGHRSVSWYQQTPGQGLQFLFEYFSETQRNKGNFPGRFSGRQFSNSRSEMNVSTLELGDSALYLCASSISGTSGSTYEQYFGPGTRLTVT.

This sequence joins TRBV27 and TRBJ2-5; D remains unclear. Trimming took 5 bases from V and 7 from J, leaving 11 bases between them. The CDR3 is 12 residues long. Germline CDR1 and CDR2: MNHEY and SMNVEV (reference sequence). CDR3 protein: CASSPNSGTQYF. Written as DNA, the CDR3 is TGTGCCAGCAGTCCCAACTCGGGGACCCAGTACTTC.

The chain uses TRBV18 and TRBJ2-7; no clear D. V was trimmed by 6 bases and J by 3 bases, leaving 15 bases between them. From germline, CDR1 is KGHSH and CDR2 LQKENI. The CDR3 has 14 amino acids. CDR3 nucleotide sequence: TGTGCCAGCTCCCGAGGTCCGATGGTCTACGAGCAGTACTTC. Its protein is CASSRGPMVYEQYF.

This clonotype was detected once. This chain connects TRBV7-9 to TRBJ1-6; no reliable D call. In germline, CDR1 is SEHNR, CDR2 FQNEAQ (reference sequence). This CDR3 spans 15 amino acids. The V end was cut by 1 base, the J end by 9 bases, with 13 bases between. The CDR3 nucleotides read TGTGCCAGCAGCTTAGGGGGAGGAGAGGGTTCACCCCTCCACTTT. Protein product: CASSLGGGEGSPLHF. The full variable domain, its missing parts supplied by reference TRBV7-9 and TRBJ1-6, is DTGVSQNPRHKITKRGQNVTFRCDPISEHNRLYWYRQTLGQGPEFLTYFQNEAQLEKSRLLSDRFSAERPKGSFSTLEIQRTEQGDSAMYLCASSLGGGEGSPLHFGNGTRLTVT.

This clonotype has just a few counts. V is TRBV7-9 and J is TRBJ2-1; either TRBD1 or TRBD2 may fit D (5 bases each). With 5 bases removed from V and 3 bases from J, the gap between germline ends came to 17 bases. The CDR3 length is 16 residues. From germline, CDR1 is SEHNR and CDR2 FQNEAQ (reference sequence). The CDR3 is CASSQGGTRGYNEQFF. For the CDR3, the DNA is TGTGCCAGCAGCCAAGGAGGTACTAGGGGCTACAATGAGCAGTTCTTC.

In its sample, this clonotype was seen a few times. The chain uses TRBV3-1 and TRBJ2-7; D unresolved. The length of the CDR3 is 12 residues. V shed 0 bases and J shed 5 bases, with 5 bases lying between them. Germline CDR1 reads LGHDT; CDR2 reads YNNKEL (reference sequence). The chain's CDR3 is CASSQDSDEQYF. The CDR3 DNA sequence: TGTGCCAGCAGCCAAGATTCCGACGAGCAGTACTTC.

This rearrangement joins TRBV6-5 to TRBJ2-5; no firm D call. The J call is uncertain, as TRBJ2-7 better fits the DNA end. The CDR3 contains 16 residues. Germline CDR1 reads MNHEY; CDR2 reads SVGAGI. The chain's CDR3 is CASSYSINTNSYEQYF. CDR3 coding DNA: TGTGCCAGCAGTTACTCGATCAACACCAACTCCTACGAGCAGTACTTC.

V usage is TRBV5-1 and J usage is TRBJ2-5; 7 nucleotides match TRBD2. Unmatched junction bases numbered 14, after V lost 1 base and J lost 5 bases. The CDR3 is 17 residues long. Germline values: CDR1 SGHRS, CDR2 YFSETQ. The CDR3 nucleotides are TGCGCCAGCAGCTTGACCACCCGAGAGAGCGGGGTTGAGACCCAGTACTTC. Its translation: CASSLTTRESGVETQYF.

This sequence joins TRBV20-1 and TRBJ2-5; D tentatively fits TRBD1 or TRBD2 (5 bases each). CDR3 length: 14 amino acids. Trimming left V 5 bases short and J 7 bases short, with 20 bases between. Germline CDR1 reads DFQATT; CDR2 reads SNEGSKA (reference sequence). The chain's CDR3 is CSAHRDGRPRTQYF. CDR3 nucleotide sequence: TGCAGTGCTCACCGGGACGGCCGGCCGCGGACCCAGTACTTC.

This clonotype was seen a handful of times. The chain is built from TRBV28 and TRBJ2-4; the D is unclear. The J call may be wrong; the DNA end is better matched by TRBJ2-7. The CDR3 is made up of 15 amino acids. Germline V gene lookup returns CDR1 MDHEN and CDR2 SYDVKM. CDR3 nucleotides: TGTGCCAGCAGTGCTCTCGGCCATTTCTTGGACGAGCAGTACTTC. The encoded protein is CASSALGHFLDEQYF.

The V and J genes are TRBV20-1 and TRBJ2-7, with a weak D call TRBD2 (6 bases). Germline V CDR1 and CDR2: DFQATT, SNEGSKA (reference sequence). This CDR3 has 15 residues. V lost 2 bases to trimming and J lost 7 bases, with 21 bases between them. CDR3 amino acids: CSARTGLLQREEQYF. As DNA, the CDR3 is TGCAGTGCTAGAACGGGACTGCTGCAAAGGGAGGAGCAGTACTTC.

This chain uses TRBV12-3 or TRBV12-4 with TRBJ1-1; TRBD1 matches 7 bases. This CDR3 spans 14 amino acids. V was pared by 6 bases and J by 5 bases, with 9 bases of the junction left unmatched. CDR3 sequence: CASRRQGVYTEAFF. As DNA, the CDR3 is TGTGCCAGCAGGAGACAGGGTGTATATACTGAAGCTTTCTTT.

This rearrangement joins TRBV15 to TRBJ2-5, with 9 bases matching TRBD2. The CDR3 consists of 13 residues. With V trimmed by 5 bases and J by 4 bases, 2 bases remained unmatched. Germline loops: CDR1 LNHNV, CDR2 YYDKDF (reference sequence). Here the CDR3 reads CATSGGLAETQYF. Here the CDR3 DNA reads TGTGCCACCAGCGGGGGACTAGCAGAGACCCAGTACTTC.

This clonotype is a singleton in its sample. As DNA, the CDR3 is TGCGCCAGCAGCTTGACAGGGGGCGCATTCACTGAGCAGTTCTTC. Amino acids: CASSLTGGAFTEQFF. The chain uses TRBV5-1 and TRBJ2-1, with 9 positions matching TRBD1. This CDR3 contains 15 residues. Germline assignment: CDR1 SGHRS and CDR2 YFSETQ. The trim removed 1 base at V and 9 bases at J, leaving 8 bases unmatched. Full variable domain (remainder filled in from reference TRBV5-1 and TRBJ2-1): KAGVTQTPRYLIKTRGQQVTLSCSPISGHRSVSWYQQTPGQGLQFLFEYFSETQRNKGNFPGRFSGRQFSNSRSEMNVSTLELGDSALYLCASSLTGGAFTEQFFGPGTRLTVL.

CDR3 bases: TGTGCCAGCAGCTTAAATCCGGGACCGGCGTTCGTGAACGAGCAGTACTTC. Translated, it gives CASSLNPGPAFVNEQYF. The rearrangement links TRBV7-3 to TRBJ2-5; D is possibly TRBD1 or TRBD2 (5 bases each). Gene TRBJ2-7 matches the end of the DNA better, so the J call may be wrong. The CDR3 runs 17 residues. Germline V gene sequence: CDR1 SGHTA, CDR2 FQGTGA.

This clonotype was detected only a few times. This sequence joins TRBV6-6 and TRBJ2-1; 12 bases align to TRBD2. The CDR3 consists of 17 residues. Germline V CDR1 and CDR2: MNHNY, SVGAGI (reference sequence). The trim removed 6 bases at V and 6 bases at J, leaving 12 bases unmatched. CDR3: CASSLDRTSGIFNEQFF. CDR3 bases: TGTGCCAGCAGCTTGGACAGGACTAGCGGGATTTTCAATGAGCAGTTCTTC.

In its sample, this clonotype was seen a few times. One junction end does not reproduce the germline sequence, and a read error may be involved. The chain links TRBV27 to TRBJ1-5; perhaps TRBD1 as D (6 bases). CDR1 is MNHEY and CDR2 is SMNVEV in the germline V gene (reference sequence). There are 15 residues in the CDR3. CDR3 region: CASGTQGLLLEPQHF. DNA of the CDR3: TGTGCCAGCGGGACCCAGGGGTTGCTCCTGGAGCCTCAGCATTTT.